This T cell receptor (beta chain) came from a study of T cell repertoires in cytomegalovirus infection. Germline lookup yields CDR1 SGHTA and CDR2 FQGNSA. The CDR3 has 15 residues. Deletions cut 5 bases from V and 2 bases from J, with 16 bases between. In TCRdb, the reads were re-called with MiXCR into one record per CDR3 protein. The sample lists about 330,000 distinct CDR3 sequences; over 7.5% were seen once. This clonotype has only a few counts. What it binds is not known. Study-wide points: Carriers of CMV and the relevant HLA type were discriminated by public TCR beta frequency.

Input material: PBMCs. This rearrangement joins TRBV7-2 to TRBJ2-7; TRBD2 is a possible D gene (6 bases). This clonotype was obtained from a human donor in good health (CMV status not recorded). Some clones in this sample may be carry-over from other donors' samples. The DNA of the CDR3 is TGTGCCAGCAGCCTCGGAGGAGGGAAGACCTACGAGCAGTACTTC. Protein sequence: CASSLGGGKTYEQYF.